The sequence of this TCR beta chain was determined in a study of beta chain features in type 1 diabetes (dated by TCRdb to 2016 to 2018). About the investigation overall: Mean age, gender distribution, total cell number and subset yield were not different between patients and healthy donors. Regulatory and stem cell-like memory subsets were obtained from only 8 patients and roughly 8 healthy donors, while naive and central memory subsets were obtained from all 30 or so donors. Across all samples, 107,917,701 sorted cells were examined, and cell number per subset correlated strongly with RNA yield. The study compared the TCRB repertoires of sorted circulating CD4+ T cell subsets in recently diagnosed type 1 diabetes patients with those in matched healthy donors. Summary of the overall study and its limitations: HLA sub-analyses involved small numbers of individuals, so any influence of HLA type on TCRB rearrangement remained unresolved. Shorter templates might be favored by PCR, yet because patient and control samples were amplified and corrected together, any such skew would affect both groups equally. Because cDNA rather than genomic DNA was sequenced, highly expressing activated cells could have been over-represented, although no difference in activation and CD3 levels was found between groups. Naive, central memory and regulatory TCRB repertoires appeared to be more alike among patients than among healthy donors. At VDJ recombination sites, type 1 diabetes patients had fewer insertions and more deleted nucleotides, which implies abnormalities in thymic rearrangement. In all four CD4+ subsets, TCRB CDR3 length was moderately but significantly shorter in type 1 diabetes patients.

Notes on this clone: The clone's antigen remains unknown. No much larger clone exists at a distance of one base, and base qualities are not known.

The entire isolated RNA was reverse transcribed using the High Capacity cDNA Reverse Transcription Kit, and thus expressed TCRB transcripts were sequenced. Deep immunoSEQ sequencing was performed on naive, central memory and regulatory T cell samples, with an average of about 4 million total reads per sample. Sorted cells were lysed in RLT buffer, and RNA was extracted using DNase-treated RNeasy Micro or Mini kits according to cell number. Each cell subset was processed separately to prevent cross-contamination, with patient and healthy donor samples processed together. The immunoSEQ multiplex PCR was used to amplify TCRB sequences from cDNA, generating 87-bp fragments that spanned the CDR3 region. Sequencing of the amplicons was performed on the Illumina HiSeq platform. The original pipeline was this. Synthetic template baselines were used to correct PCR bias computationally, reads within Hamming distance 2 were collapsed together, and singletons that could not be merged were discarded. Reads were aligned against IMGT to assign V, D and J genes, CDR3 length and insertions or deletions at six rearrangement sites. Within each subset, clonotype counts were normalized to sorted cell number, after which true diversity and Gini coefficients were computed with the tcR R package. The overlap coefficient, calculated on TCRB nucleotide sequences, was used to quantify repertoire sharing. Out-of-frame TCRB sequences from naive cells were analyzed as a proxy for the pre-selection repertoire. Not all clones reach the TCRdb copy of this immuneACCESS table, which keeps in-frame sequences only. Checked studies attribute under half of the gap to unresolved V genes and leave the rest unexplained. V and J calls and clone size follow that table, whereas D and trimming were derived from the DNA. Here the sample has some 660,000 clones; about 14% occur a single time. The ten largest clones add up to approximately 0.042% of the sample.

From each donor, a single peripheral blood sample of around 120 mL on average was drawn into heparinised tubes. Using a panel that included CD45RO, CCR7, CD25, CD127, CD95 and CD27, naive, central memory, regulatory and stem cell-like memory CD4+ T cells were sorted on a BD FACSAria II. Purity was above 95% for every sorted population. PBMCs were isolated right away by Lymphoprep density gradient centrifugation and were stained directly, without culture. To minimize batch effects, samples were stained and sorted in pairs, one healthy donor with one patient per experiment. The CDR3 covers 15 residues, taking in both the cysteine and the phenylalanine. The retained sequence is limited to the CDR3, 45 bases, with the frame set at the first base. Germline trimming amounts to 2 bases on V and 3 bases on J, with 7 as the count of junction bases outside the gene matches. CDR1 MNHEY and CDR2 SVGAGI were looked up in the germline V gene.

The specimen was naive CD4+ T cells from blood. Per the publication, the cell subset or site label means: true naive CD4+ T cells. The rearranged segments are TRBV6-5 and TRBJ2-7, with 7 bases aligning to TRBD1. This sequence originates from a man younger than 35 with type 1 diabetes. The DNA reads as follows: TGTGCCAGCAGTTACATTGACAGGGCCTACTACGAGCAGTACTTC. Its amino acids are CASSYIDRAYYEQYF.